The 30 T cell receptor beta chains reported below all come from one sample, sequenced in a study of shared clonotypes between healthy human individuals. Profiled with immunoSEQ multiplex PCR; TCRdb holds only in-frame clones, not every one. This table has 520,000 or so clones, more than 65% appearing once. The source material was PBMCs. The receptors come from a woman aged 40-49 years in good health. Some clones in this sample may be carry-over from other donors' samples.

This rearrangement joins TRBV18 to TRBJ2-7, with TRBD1 matching 7 bases. The CDR3 contains 16 residues. CDR1 is KGHSH, CDR2 LQKENI, per germline. V trimming: 2 bases; J trimming: 4 bases; junction bases outside the gene matches: 11. In DNA form, the CDR3 reads TGTGCCAGCTCACCAATCGACAGGGCGGGTCAATACGAGCAGTACTTC. As protein: CASSPIDRAGQYEQYF.

The chain employs TRBV15 and TRBJ2-3, with D possibly being TRBD2 (7 bases). From germline, CDR1 is LNHNV and CDR2 YYDKDF (reference sequence). CDR3 length: 14 amino acids. V was pared by 3 bases and J by 9 bases, with 16 bases between. CDR3 sequence reads: CATSSEGGARTQYF. CDR3 bases: TGTGCCACCAGCAGTGAGGGGGGGGCAAGAACGCAGTATTTT.

The chain links TRBV2 to TRBJ2-1, with 11 bases matching TRBD1. Germline trimming cut 6 bases from V and 6 bases from J; bases unmatched to any gene: 4. Per the germline V gene, CDR1 is SNHLY and CDR2 is FYNNEI. The CDR3 covers 14 residues. CDR3 sequence reads: CASSLGQGGNEQFF. The CDR3 DNA reads as TGTGCCAGCAGCTTGGGACAGGGGGGCAATGAGCAGTTCTTC. The full variable domain, with the rest looked up from reference TRBV2 and TRBJ2-1, is EPEVTQTPSHQVTQMGQEVILRCVPISNHLYFYWYRQILGQKVEFLVSFYNNEISEKSEIFDDQFSVERPDGSNFTLKIRSTKLEDSAMYFCASSLGQGGNEQFFGPGTRLTVL.

The chain links TRBV10-2 to TRBJ1-1, with TRBD1 as a possible D gene (6 bases). The CDR3 extends over 14 amino acids. Germline CDR1 WSHSY, CDR2 SAAADI. V was trimmed by 2 bases and J by 10 bases, leaving 17 bases between them. CDR3 coding DNA: TGCGCCAGCAGTGAGCCCTTTCAAGGGGGGGGAGCTTTCTTT. It yields the protein CASSEPFQGGGAFF.

V usage is TRBV11-2 and J usage is TRBJ2-3, with 14 positions matching TRBD2. V shed 4 bases, J shed 6 bases, and the junction held 9 bases outside the gene matches. The CDR3 is 17 residues long. Per germline, CDR1 SGHAT and CDR2 FQNNGV. The CDR3 DNA sequence: TGTGCCAGCAGCTCCCTGGGACTAGCGGGAGCCGGGGATACGCAGTATTTT. Translating it yields CASSSLGLAGAGDTQYF.

For this clone: This CDR3 is also generated by other DNA sequences in the sample. The chain is built from TRBV7-9 and TRBJ2-3; 11 bases map to TRBD2. The V gene's germline CDR1 is SEHNR and CDR2 FQNEAQ (reference sequence). The junction had 1 base not matched to a gene; V was cut back by 3 bases and J by 2 bases. There are 15 residues in the CDR3. The DNA for the CDR3 is TGTGCCAGCAGCTTGGGACTAGCGGTCACAGATACGCAGTATTTT. Its protein is CASSLGLAVTDTQYF.

On this clone itself: The sample has other DNA sequences that encode this CDR3 too. This chain uses TRBV7-2 with TRBJ2-7, with 8 bases matching TRBD2. In germline, CDR1 is SGHTA, CDR2 FQGNSA. The V segment lost 5 bases and the J segment 1 base; nucleotides outside the gene matches: 7. This CDR3 has 15 amino acids. The CDR3 nucleotides are TGTGCCAGCAGCCCCCCCGGCGGGGGGTCCTACGAGCAGTACTTC. Encoded protein: CASSPPGGGSYEQYF.

This clone was seen repeatedly, ten times or more. The rearrangement joins TRBV7-2 to TRBJ1-2, with a possible D match to TRBD1 (6 bases). The CDR3 is 14 residues long. The V gene lost 5 bases and the J gene lost 8 bases, with 18 bases spanning the gap. Germline values: CDR1 SGHTA, CDR2 FQGNSA. CDR3: CASSPMWQGSGYTF. The CDR3 DNA reads TGTGCCAGCAGCCCTATGTGGCAGGGGAGCGGCTACACCTTC.

DNA for the CDR3: TGTGCCAGCAGCTTAACGCCCGCAGATACGCAGTATTTT. It codes for CASSLTPADTQYF. This chain links TRBV7-3 with TRBJ2-3; D is ambiguous. Germline CDR1 SGHTA, CDR2 FQGTGA. This CDR3 has 13 amino acids. The germline V and J ends were trimmed by 0 bases and 4 bases, with 5 bases remaining between them.

V is TRBV4-3 and J is TRBJ2-2; perhaps TRBD2 as D (6 bases). CDR3 length equals 15 residues. Germline assignment: CDR1 LGHNA and CDR2 YSLEER. Trimming pared 4 bases from V and 5 bases from J, leaving 14 bases between. CDR3 region: CASSLGTLSTGELFF. The CDR3 nucleotides are TGCGCCAGCAGCCTCGGGACTCTAAGTACCGGGGAGCTGTTTTTT.

The chain joins TRBV2 to TRBJ2-5, with 7 bases fitting TRBD1. From germline, CDR1 is SNHLY and CDR2 FYNNEI. Trimming at V came to 2 bases and at J to 3 bases, leaving 3 bases not matched to a gene. The CDR3 runs to 14 residues. CDR3 sequence reads: CASSEHRGEETQYF. CDR3 nucleotides: TGTGCCAGCAGTGAACACAGGGGAGAAGAGACCCAGTACTTC.

V and J are TRBV27 and TRBJ2-7; D perhaps matches TRBD1 (7 bases). Germline CDR1 MNHEY, CDR2 SMNVEV (reference sequence). This CDR3 region has 14 residues. Trimming pared 3 bases from V and 7 bases from J, leaving 16 bases between. CDR3 DNA sequence: TGTGCCAGCAGTTTGGGACAGATGACTAGGGAGCAGTACTTC. It yields the protein CASSLGQMTREQYF.

This clone has only a few counts. The same CDR3 arises from other DNA sequences in this sample as well. The CDR3, as DNA: TGTGCCAGCAGCTTAGGTCATAGGAGCTCCTACGAGCAGTACTTC. This sequence encodes CASSLGHRSSYEQYF. The V and J genes are TRBV11-1 and TRBJ2-7; D remains ambiguous. Trimming took 1 base from V and 0 from J, leaving 10 bases between them. Germline V gives CDR1 SGHAT, CDR2 FQDESV (reference sequence). The CDR3 totals 15 residues. The whole variable domain, filled in from reference TRBV11-1 and TRBJ2-7, reads EAEVAQSPRYKITEKSQAVAFWCDPISGHATLYWYRQILGQGPELLVQFQDESVVDDSQLPKDRFSAERLKGVDSTLKIQPAELGDSAMYLCASSLGHRSSYEQYFGPGTRLTVT.

The chain is built from TRBV28 and TRBJ1-2, with D tentatively TRBD1 (5 bases). The CDR3 sequence is 16 residues long. Germline assignment: CDR1 MDHEN and CDR2 SYDVKM. V was cut by 2 bases and J by 1 base, with 14 bases left in between. The DNA of the CDR3 is TGTGCCAGCAGTTTAAGTGGGGCAGTTGTTAACTATGGCTACACCTTC. This codes for CASSLSGAVVNYGYTF.

The chain recombines TRBV19 with TRBJ2-4; D remains unclear. This CDR3 has 13 residues. Germline V CDR1 and CDR2: LNHDA, SQIVND (reference sequence). Between the trimmed V and J ends, which lost 3 bases and 6 bases, there was a span of 9 bases. CDR3: CASSIGALNIQYF. CDR3 coding DNA: TGTGCCAGTAGTATTGGCGCGCTAAACATTCAGTACTTC.

The gene calls are TRBV15 and TRBJ2-5, with D possibly matching TRBD1 (5 bases). V lost 2 bases to trimming and J lost 2 bases, with 12 bases between them. Germline CDR1 LNHNV, CDR2 YYDKDF (reference sequence). The CDR3 totals 15 residues. CDR3 protein: CATSRSLTDQETQYF. The CDR3 DNA follows: TGTGCCACCAGCAGATCCCTGACAGATCAAGAGACCCAGTACTTC.

This clone was seen more than once but under ten times. This sample includes further DNA sequences coding for the same CDR3. The chain has TRBV9 and TRBJ2-7; a weak D match, TRBD2 (6 bases). The germline gives CDR1 SGDLS, CDR2 YYNGEE. The CDR3 runs to 15 residues. Deletions cut 2 bases from V and 2 bases from J, with 14 bases between. CDR3 DNA: TGTGCCAGCAGCGTGACCCGGGACTCTCCCTACGAGCAGTACTTC. Amino acids: CASSVTRDSPYEQYF.

This clone is a singleton in its sample. The chain employs TRBV7-9 and TRBJ2-7; 7 positions agree with TRBD2. The CDR3 has 15 residues. V was pared by 2 bases and J by 7 bases, with 11 bases of the junction left unmatched. CDR1 is SEHNR and CDR2 is FQNEAQ in the germline V gene (reference sequence). The CDR3 loop is CASSLRARRGEEQYF. Written as DNA, the CDR3 is TGTGCCAGCAGCTTACGGGCCCGCCGGGGGGAAGAGCAGTACTTC. The variable domain in full, completed from reference TRBV7-9 and TRBJ2-7, reads DTGVSQNPRHKITKRGQNVTFRCDPISEHNRLYWYRQTLGQGPEFLTYFQNEAQLEKSRLLSDRFSAERPKGSFSTLEIQRTEQGDSAMYLCASSLRARRGEEQYFGPGTRLTVT.

The chain couples TRBV13 to TRBJ1-5; the D gene is possibly TRBD1 (5 bases). Germline CDR1 and CDR2: PRHDT and FYEKMQ (reference sequence). The CDR3 covers 15 residues. The germline V and J ends were trimmed by 0 bases and 3 bases, with 9 bases remaining between them. CDR3 nucleotide sequence: TGTGCCAGCAGCTTAGGCACAGGTATCAATCAGCCCCAGCATTTT. Translating gives CASSLGTGINQPQHF.

This clone was picked up a small number of times. The rearrangement uses TRBV9 and TRBJ2-3; D perhaps matches TRBD1 (7 bases). This CDR3 is 16 amino acids long. The germline V gene encodes CDR1 SGDLS and CDR2 YYNGEE. V lost 4 bases and J 3 bases, leaving 18 bases between the germline ends. The CDR3 bases are TGTGCCAGCAGCTATCAAATCAGGGGGAGGACAGATACGCAGTATTTT. It translates to CASSYQIRGRTDTQYF.

The chain combines TRBV5-1 with TRBJ2-7, with 9 bases that match TRBD2. Germline V gives CDR1 SGHRS, CDR2 YFSETQ. V lost 4 bases, J lost 0 bases, and 2 bases stayed unmatched. CDR3 length equals 14 residues. CDR3 sequence: CASSPTSGSYEQYF. The CDR3 DNA follows: TGCGCCAGCAGCCCGACTAGCGGCTCCTACGAGCAGTACTTC.

This sequence joins TRBV6-1 and TRBJ1-1, with 7 positions matching TRBD1. Unmatched junction bases numbered 8, after V lost 6 bases and J lost 1 base. The CDR3 extends over 15 amino acids. Germline-derived CDR1 and CDR2 are MNHNS and SASEGT. CDR3 residues: CASRSRGRRNTEAFF. The CDR3 bases are TGTGCCAGCAGGTCAAGGGGGCGTCGGAACACTGAAGCTTTCTTT.

This clone appeared a single time. The chain combines TRBV5-1 with TRBJ2-5; possible D gene TRBD2, 6 bases. From germline, CDR1 is SGHRS and CDR2 YFSETQ. The CDR3 has 16 residues. V was clipped by 0 bases and J by 7 bases, with 19 bases between them. The CDR3 is CASSLDPSVVLGTQYF. DNA for the CDR3: TGCGCCAGCAGCTTGGATCCTAGCGTGGTGCTCGGGACCCAGTACTTC. Together with reference TRBV5-1 and TRBJ2-5, the CDR3 gives the full variable domain: KAGVTQTPRYLIKTRGQQVTLSCSPISGHRSVSWYQQTPGQGLQFLFEYFSETQRNKGNFPGRFSGRQFSNSRSEMNVSTLELGDSALYLCASSLDPSVVLGTQYFGPGTRLLVL.

Here the CDR3 DNA reads TGTGCCTGGACCCCGACGAGAAATGAAAAACTGTTTTTT. Amino acids: CAWTPTRNEKLFF. The chain recombines TRBV30 with TRBJ1-4; D is undetermined. The V and J ends lost 4 bases and 5 bases respectively, with 11 bases between them. This CDR3 spans 13 amino acids. Looked up from germline, CDR1 is GTSNPN and CDR2 is SVGIG (reference sequence).

This CDR3 reads CASSVVTSGTVDTQYF. The CDR3 DNA reads as TGTGCCAGCAGCGTAGTGACTAGCGGGACGGTAGATACGCAGTATTTT. The gene calls are TRBV9 and TRBJ2-3; 11 bases align to TRBD2. The CDR3 consists of 16 residues. The germline gives CDR1 SGDLS, CDR2 YYNGEE. V was pared by 0 bases and J by 5 bases, with 5 bases of the junction left unmatched.

V is TRBV21-1 and J is TRBJ2-7; the table calls TRBD2, which could not be checked here. TRBV21-1 is termed a pseudogene. This CDR3 contains 16 residues. The DNA for the CDR3 is TGTGCCAGCAGCACCAGCCCTAGCGGGAACTCCTACGAGCAGTACTTC. It yields the protein CASSTSPSGNSYEQYF.

The chain uses TRBV7-8 and TRBJ1-3, with 8 bases fitting TRBD1. Germline lookup yields CDR1 SGHVS and CDR2 FQNEAQ. The CDR3 contains 16 residues. The junction had 5 bases not matched to a gene; V was cut back by 4 bases and J by 0 bases. CDR3 nucleotide sequence: TGTGCCAGCAGCTCATACAGGGGGAACTCTGGAAACACCATATATTTT. This codes for CASSSYRGNSGNTIYF.

V gene TRBV19 combines with J gene TRBJ2-2; perhaps TRBD2 as D (5 bases). The V end was cut by 3 bases, the J end by 4 bases, with 12 bases between. There are 15 residues in the CDR3. Germline V gene data show CDR1 as LNHDA and CDR2 as SQIVND (reference sequence). The CDR3, as DNA: TGTGCCAGTAGTATTCGGGGTCTAGGCACCGGGGAGCTGTTTTTT. It codes for CASSIRGLGTGELFF.

The genes are TRBV7-2 and TRBJ1-1, with 7 bases lining up with TRBD1. Germline CDR1 reads SGHTA; CDR2 reads FQGNSA. Unmatched junction bases numbered 9, after V lost 3 bases and J lost 5 bases. The CDR3 extends over 15 amino acids. Here the CDR3 DNA reads TGTGCCAGCAGCTTCTACGGGCAGGGGGAAACTGAAGCTTTCTTT. Translation gives CASSFYGQGETEAFF.

This clone was counted between two and nine times. The J gene is TRBJ2-1, the V gene TRBV28, with D possibly matching TRBD2 (6 bases). V shed 2 bases and J shed 7 bases, with 15 bases lying between them. The CDR3 totals 15 residues. Germline lookup yields CDR1 MDHEN and CDR2 SYDVKM. The CDR3 DNA is TGTGCCAGCAGTTTAATCCGCTTGGAGGGGAATGAGCAGTTCTTC. This gives the protein CASSLIRLEGNEQFF.